The rows below give T cell receptor beta chains drawn from one sample of a study of blood T cell repertoires in COVID-19. The table came from immunoSEQ multiplex PCR; TCRdb's copy has only in-frame clones and leaves some out. The sample shows some 150,000 clones, over 75% of them seen only once. Material for sequencing was peripheral blood. Receptors were obtained from a woman aged 60-75 years with active COVID-19. The CDR3 runs from the conserved cysteine through the conserved F or W. The order of the fields is D gene, J gene, V gene, clone size, CDR3 DNA, CDR3 protein. A D gene is named only where the DNA matches it firmly. Expanded clones get a size class; other rows say once, few or many, or leave the size out.

TRBD1 | TRBJ2-7 | TRBV7-7 | once | TGTGCCAGCAGCTTTTATGGGACAGGGCGATACGAGCAGTACTTC | CASSFYGTGRYEQYF
- | TRBJ2-5 | TRBV7-7 | once | TGTGCCAGCAGCCCAGGGTCGGGGGCCCAGTACTTC | CASSPGSGAQYF
- | TRBJ2-5 | TRBV11-2 | - | TGTGCCAGCAGCTCCCGAGGCGGGGAGCCCGGGGAGACCCAGTACTTC | CASSSRGGEPGETQYF
- | TRBJ1-1 | TRBV3-1/TRBV3-2 | - | TGTGCCAGCAGCGTACGACGACGGGGCAGGGCGGGGGTTCGGACTTTCTTT | CASSVRRRGRAGVRTFF
TRBD1 | TRBJ1-3 | TRBV6-5 | - | TGTGCCAGCAGTTACGGGACAGGGGCTGGAAACACCATATATTTT | CASSYGTGAGNTIYF
TRBD1 | TRBJ1-4 | TRBV6-1 | - | TGTGCCAGCAGTGGCCGCCTGAGGGGGCTATATGAAAAACTGTTTTTT | CASSGRLRGLYEKLFF
TRBD2 | TRBJ2-3 | TRBV30 | - | TGTGCCTGCGCGGGAGCGGATACGCAGTATTTT | CACAGADTQYF
- | TRBJ2-2 | TRBV5-1 | - | TGCGCCAGCAGCCCGAACAGGCTGAACACCGGGGAGCTGTTTTTT | CASSPNRLNTGELFF
- | TRBJ1-2 | TRBV3-1/TRBV3-2 | - | TGTGCCAGCAGCCAAGATGGTATAGCTTACACCTTC | CASSQDGIAYTF
- | TRBJ1-4 | TRBV5-8 | - | TGTGCCAGCAGCTCAGGGTTCAGTAATGAAAAACTGTTTTTT | CASSSGFSNEKLFF
TRBD2 | TRBJ2-3 | TRBV7-9 | - | TGTGCCAGCAGCTTAGGCGGGAGCGGGGACACAGATACGCAGTATTTT | CASSLGGSGDTDTQYF
TRBD1 | TRBJ2-1 | TRBV5-1 | - | TGCGCCAGCAGCTTTGGGACAGGGCGTGTGAATGAGCAGTTCTTC | CASSFGTGRVNEQFF
TRBD1 | TRBJ2-7 | TRBV7-9 | - | TGTGCCAGCAGCTTGGCGCCCGGGACAGGGGGCATCTACGAGCAGTACTTC | CASSLAPGTGGIYEQYF
TRBD2 | TRBJ2-7 | TRBV7-2 | - | TGTGCCAGCAGGTCGCCCCCGGGACTAGGACACCACGAGCAGTACTTC | CASRSPPGLGHHEQYF
TRBD2 | TRBJ2-1 | TRBV5-1 | - | TGCGCCAGCAGCTTGGGTGTGGGACTAGCGGGATTCAATGAGCAGTTCTTC | CASSLGVGLAGFNEQFF
TRBD1 | TRBJ2-7 | TRBV2 | - | TGTGCCAGCAGCGACCGGGACAGACAAGAGCAGTACTTC | CASSDRDRQEQYF
TRBD2 | TRBJ2-1 | TRBV11-2 | - | TGTGCCAGCAGCTTGGGGACTAGCGGGAGTTTCAGAGGTGAGCAGTTCTTC | CASSLGTSGSFRGEQFF
- | TRBJ1-1 | TRBV19 | few | TGTGCCAGTAAGTTGGCAGTTAATTCACCCACTGAAGCTTTCTTT | CASKLAVNSPTEAFF
TRBD2 | TRBJ2-2 | TRBV5-4 | - | TGTGCCAGCAGCTCCCCGGGACTAGCGGGAGGTGGGGAGCTGTTTTTT | CASSSPGLAGGGELFF
- | TRBJ1-3 | TRBV5-5 | - | TGTGCCAGCAGCTTGTACAGAGACCATGGAAACACCATATATTTT | CASSLYRDHGNTIYF
- | TRBJ2-1 | TRBV6-4 | once | TGTGCCAGCAGAAGGGGTTATAACAATCATGAGCAGTTCTTC | CASRRGYNNHEQFF
- | TRBJ2-7 | TRBV28 | once | TGTGCCAGCCAACAAGGGGGATACGGGAACCACTACGAGCAGTACTTC | CASQQGGYGNHYEQYF
- | TRBJ1-1 | TRBV6-6 | - | TGTGCCAGCAGTTCCGACAGATGGAACACTGAAGCTTTCTTT | CASSSDRWNTEAFF
- | TRBJ2-7 | TRBV5-6 | - | TGTGCCAGCAGCTTTGGGGGGGCAAGCTCCTACGAGCAGTACTTC | CASSFGGASSYEQYF
TRBD2 | TRBJ2-7 | TRBV20-1 | - | TGCAGTGCAAGTATTTTAGGGACTAAATTTTCCTACGAGCAGTACTTC | CSASILGTKFSYEQYF
TRBD2 | TRBJ2-3 | TRBV7-2 | - | TGTGCCAGCAGCCTCCGGACTAGCGGGGCAGGGGATACGCAGTATTTT | CASSLRTSGAGDTQYF
- | TRBJ1-2 | TRBV28 | - | TGTGCCAGCAGTTTACTTCCAGGCCTGGCTGCCTACACCTTC | CASSLLPGLAAYTF
- | TRBJ2-6 | TRBV3-1/TRBV3-2 | - | TGTGCCAGCAGCCGTACTGGGGCCAACGTCCTGACTTTC | CASSRTGANVLTF
TRBD2 | TRBJ2-7 | TRBV11-2 | - | TGTGCCAGCAGCTTAGACGCCCCTGCGGGAGGCTCCTACGAGCAGTACTTC | CASSLDAPAGGSYEQYF
TRBD2 | TRBJ2-2 | TRBV7-2 | - | TGTGCCAGCAGCTTAGTACTAGCGGGCGGGGAGCTGTTTTTT | CASSLVLAGGELFF
TRBD2 | TRBJ2-1 | TRBV15 | - | TGTGCCACCAGCCCCCAAGGGGGACTAGCGGGAGTGGACTACAATGAGCAGTTCTTC | CATSPQGGLAGVDYNEQFF
- | TRBJ1-2 | TRBV3-1/TRBV3-2 | few | TGTGCCAGCAGCCAAGATACTCCTAACTATGGCTACACCTTC | CASSQDTPNYGYTF
- | TRBJ1-2 | TRBV4-1 | - | TGCGCCAGCAGCCAAGAGCGGGCCTTTTCCTATGGCTACACCTTC | CASSQERAFSYGYTF
- | TRBJ2-7 | TRBV4-1 | - | TGCGCCAGCAGCCTCTCGGGGGACCCCTACGAGCAGTACTTC | CASSLSGDPYEQYF
TRBD1 | TRBJ2-3 | TRBV3-1/TRBV3-2 | - | TGTGCCAGCAGCCCGGGACAGGGGGCGGCGGGAGATACGCAGTATTTT | CASSPGQGAAGDTQYF
- | TRBJ1-2 | TRBV30 | - | TGTGCCTGGTCCGAGAGGACCTTC | CAWSERTF
- | TRBJ2-3 | TRBV6-5 | - | TGTGCCAGCAAGTCGGGAGTCACAGATACGCAGTATTTT | CASKSGVTDTQYF
TRBD2 | TRBJ2-1 | TRBV19 | - | TGTGCCTCCGGTGGACTAGCGGGAGTTGTCGGTGAGCAGTTCTTC | CASGGLAGVVGEQFF
TRBD2 | TRBJ2-7 | TRBV28 | - | TGTGCCAGCAGTTGGGGGGGGACTGGCTCCTACGAGCAGTACTTC | CASSWGGTGSYEQYF
TRBD2 | TRBJ2-7 | TRBV28 | - | TGTGCCAGCAGTTATGGAGCGGGGCCCTACGAGCAGTACTTC | CASSYGAGPYEQYF
TRBD1 | TRBJ1-2 | TRBV28 | - | TGTGCCAGCAGTCGTCCGACAGGGGACTATGGCTACACCTTC | CASSRPTGDYGYTF
TRBD1 | TRBJ1-1 | TRBV6-1 | - | TGTGCCAGCAGTGACCTGTTGCGGACAGGGTTCTTCTTT | CASSDLLRTGFFF